The rows below give T cell receptor beta chains drawn from one sample of a study of cytomegalovirus exposure and HLA in healthy donors. Libraries were prepared by immunoSEQ multiplex PCR; TCRdb keeps only in-frame clonotypes and omits some of them. This table holds about 200,000 clones, roughly 87% found once. Sequenced input: PBMCs. Receptors were obtained from a man aged 40-55 years in good health and CMV-seropositive. CDR3s include the opening cysteine and the closing phenylalanine or tryptophan. Fields, in order: J gene, V gene, clone size, D gene, CDR3 protein. A D gene is named only where the DNA matches it firmly. Some rows mark clone size as missing; the rest say once, few, many or name a class of expanded clone.

>TRBJ1-1|TRBV5-1|NA|NA
CASSSGGPGEAFF
>TRBJ2-7|TRBV27|NA|TRBD2
CASSYGTSGLYEQYF
>TRBJ1-2|TRBV27|NA|NA
CASSFAGYYGYTF
>TRBJ2-7|TRBV5-1|NA|NA
CASSADARVYSYEQYF
>TRBJ2-1|TRBV15|few|TRBD2
CATSREAGGPYNEQFF
>TRBJ2-1|TRBV7-9|NA|NA
CASSLSGNEQFF
>TRBJ2-3|TRBV7-9|NA|NA
CASSLGGTATDTQYF
>TRBJ2-5|TRBV6-1|NA|TRBD2
CASSEVGLAQETQYF
>TRBJ1-1|TRBV6-6|NA|TRBD1
CASSGQANTEAFF
>TRBJ1-5|TRBV4-1|NA|NA
CASSQSSGPNQPQHF
>TRBJ2-3|TRBV11-3|NA|NA
CASSLGAASTDTQYF
>TRBJ2-1|TRBV2|NA|TRBD1
CASLQGYEQFF
>TRBJ1-5|TRBV27|few|TRBD1
CASSSDRVRQPQHF
>TRBJ2-5|TRBV28|NA|TRBD1
CASSLMGTGEETQYF
>TRBJ2-7|TRBV2|NA|TRBD1
CAKGQPYEQYF
>TRBJ1-2|TRBV19|NA|NA
CASRGAGHGYTF
>TRBJ1-5|TRBV6-1|few|NA
CASRESYQGRVSNQPQHF
>TRBJ1-1|TRBV18|NA|NA
CASSPVLGDTEAFF
>TRBJ1-1|TRBV29-1|NA|NA
CSVLRGAEAFF
>TRBJ2-2|TRBV5-1|NA|TRBD2
CASSESGTNTGELFF
>TRBJ1-4|TRBV5-1|NA|NA
CASSLNPGVNEKLFF
>TRBJ2-1|TRBV11-2|NA|NA
CASTYRTGFSYNEQFF